Shown below are 17 T cell receptor beta chains from a single sample sequenced in a study of cytomegalovirus exposure and HLA in healthy donors. Use of 60 Vbeta and 13 Jbeta primers characterized the PCR. Produced via immunoSEQ multiplex PCR; TCRdb's table is partial and in-frame only. The table lists roughly 150,000 clones, 70% of them singletons. Sequenced input: PBMCs. The receptors come from a man aged 18 to 30 in good health and CMV-seropositive.

The genes are TRBV2 and TRBJ2-1; D uncertain. This CDR3 region has 18 residues. CDR1 and CDR2 from the germline V gene are SNHLY and FYNNEI. The ends were cut back, 3 bases at V and 2 bases at J, with 20 bases in the middle. The CDR3 spells CASSDLQNPHNTYNEQFF. In DNA, the CDR3 is TGTGCCAGCAGTGACTTGCAGAATCCACATAACACCTACAATGAGCAGTTCTTC.

The chain links TRBV7-9 to TRBJ1-1, with D perhaps matching TRBD1 (6 bases). This CDR3 is built from 14 residues. V lost 5 bases and J 5 bases, leaving 15 bases between the germline ends. CDR1 is SEHNR, CDR2 FQNEAQ, per germline (reference sequence). The CDR3 nucleotides read TGTGCCAGCAGCCACACCGGCCAGGGGACTGAAGCTTTCTTT. Residues: CASSHTGQGTEAFF.

This chain links TRBV28 with TRBJ1-6; 9 nucleotides agree with TRBD1. V was clipped by 5 bases and J by 1 base; unmatched bases: 12. The CDR3 has 19 amino acids. Germline loops: CDR1 MDHEN, CDR2 SYDVKM. The CDR3 region is CASSPTNPGQGSYNSPLHF. The CDR3 region has the DNA TGTGCCAGCAGTCCGACAAATCCGGGACAGGGATCCTATAATTCACCCCTCCACTTT.

This clone has more than one count but fewer than ten. The chain uses TRBV2 and TRBJ2-1, with TRBD2 identical over 7 bases. Germline CDR1 is SNHLY and CDR2 is FYNNEI. The CDR3 totals 16 residues. Trimming took 6 bases from V and 7 from J; bases not matched to a gene: 15. For the CDR3, the DNA is TGTGCCAGCAGCCCCCGGAGGGCGGGAGTATGGAATGAGCAGTTCTTC. Translation: CASSPRRAGVWNEQFF. The full variable domain, in which reference TRBV2 and TRBJ2-1 provide the parts outside the CDR3, is EPEVTQTPSHQVTQMGQEVILRCVPISNHLYFYWYRQILGQKVEFLVSFYNNEISEKSEIFDDQFSVERPDGSNFTLKIRSTKLEDSAMYFCASSPRRAGVWNEQFFGPGTRLTVL.

The CDR3 DNA follows: TGTGCCATCAGTTATAGTGAGGTATACACTGAAGCTTTCTTT. Its translation: CAISYSEVYTEAFF. V gene TRBV10-3 combines with J gene TRBJ1-1; D unresolved. The CDR3 runs to 14 residues. V was shortened by 5 bases and J by 3 bases, with 13 bases between the two germline ends. Germline values: CDR1 ENHRY, CDR2 SYGVKD.

This clone has only one observation. This chain connects TRBV5-6 to TRBJ2-3; D not certain. CDR1 SGHDT and CDR2 YYEEEE come from the germline V gene. This CDR3 is built from 13 residues. V was shortened by 1 base and J by 3 bases, with 6 bases between the two germline ends. The CDR3 sequence: CASSLWQTDTQYF. In DNA, the CDR3 is TGTGCCAGCAGCTTGTGGCAAACAGATACGCAGTATTTT.

The chain has TRBV28 and TRBJ2-3, with 7 bases aligning to TRBD1. The ends lost 6 bases at V and 4 bases at J; junction bases unmatched: 7. The germline V gene encodes CDR1 MDHEN and CDR2 SYDVKM. CDR3 size: 14 residues. DNA of the CDR3: TGTGCCAGCAGCTTCCCCGGACAGGCAGATACGCAGTATTTT. It yields the protein CASSFPGQADTQYF.

This clone was detected a few times. The CDR3 loop reads CASSQGMEKLFF. The CDR3 nucleotides read TGTGCCAGCAGTCAGGGGATGGAAAAACTGTTTTTT. The V and J genes are TRBV27 and TRBJ1-4, with D perhaps TRBD1 (6 bases). V lost 5 bases to trimming and J lost 8 bases, with 9 bases between them. CDR3 length equals 12 residues. Germline V lookup: CDR1 MNHEY, CDR2 SMNVEV (reference sequence).

This clone was seen a few times. J is TRBJ2-3 and V is TRBV29-1; D is unresolved. Germline loops: CDR1 SQVTM, CDR2 ANQGSEA. Trimming removed 2 bases at V and 6 bases at J, with 12 bases between. The CDR3 totals 13 residues. The CDR3 sequence: CSVESLGSDTQYF. In DNA, the CDR3 is TGCAGCGTTGAAAGCTTGGGCTCGGATACGCAGTATTTT.

The chain is built from TRBV7-6 and TRBJ1-3, with D perhaps matching TRBD1 (6 bases). Germline V gives CDR1 SGHVS, CDR2 FNYEAQ. The V end lost 1 base, the J end lost 0 bases, and 10 bases lay between the germline ends. The CDR3 spans 16 residues. In DNA form, the CDR3 reads TGTGCCAGCAGCTTAGGGACAGAACTCTCTGGAAACACCATATATTTT. The encoded protein is CASSLGTELSGNTIYF.

The CDR3 nucleotides are TGTGCCAGCAGTGAGACAGGGAGCACTGAAGCTTTCTTT. Translated, it gives CASSETGSTEAFF. V usage is TRBV6-5 and J usage is TRBJ1-1; 7 bases match TRBD1. CDR3 size: 13 residues. The ends lost 5 bases at V and 4 bases at J; junction bases unmatched: 4. CDR1 and CDR2 from the germline V gene are MNHEY and SVGAGI.

V is TRBV29-1 and J is TRBJ1-1; D gene unclear. The V gene's germline CDR1 is SQVTM and CDR2 ANQGSEA. Between the trimmed V and J ends, which lost 4 bases and 0 bases, there was a span of 12 bases. The CDR3 is 14 amino acids. The chain's CDR3 is CSVVPVEVNTEAFF. Written as DNA, the CDR3 is TGCAGCGTTGTTCCTGTGGAGGTGAACACTGAAGCTTTCTTT. Full variable domain (rest looked up from reference TRBV29-1 and TRBJ1-1): SAVISQKPSRDICQRGTSLTIQCQVDSQVTMMFWYRQQPGQSLTLIATANQGSEATYESGFVIDKFPISRPNLTFSTLTVSNMSPEDSSIYLCSVVPVEVNTEAFFGQGTRLTVV.

The rearrangement joins TRBV7-9 to TRBJ2-3; 9 bases align to TRBD1. Germline V gene lookup returns CDR1 SEHNR and CDR2 FQNEAQ (reference sequence). This CDR3 has 15 residues. V gave up 4 bases and J gave up 3 bases; unmatched junction bases: 5. The CDR3 region is CASSSPGTGTDTQYF. DNA of the CDR3: TGTGCCAGCAGCTCCCCCGGGACAGGGACAGATACGCAGTATTTT.

The CDR3 coding sequence is TGTGCCAGTTATTCTACGGGGACAGGAATACTACATGGCTACACCTTC. It codes for CASYSTGTGILHGYTF. This chain joins TRBV5-6 and TRBJ1-2; 8 nucleotides match TRBD1. After removal of 8 bases from V and 6 bases from J, the junction contained 18 bases not matched to a gene. Germline V CDR1 and CDR2: SGHDT, YYEEEE. This CDR3 spans 16 amino acids.

The J gene is TRBJ1-4, the V gene TRBV5-1, with 12 bases that match TRBD1. Germline assignment: CDR1 SGHRS and CDR2 YFSETQ. The CDR3 covers 19 residues. V lost 4 bases, J lost 7 bases, and 17 bases stayed unmatched. The CDR3: CASSLGTGGVGGFVEKLFF. In DNA, the CDR3 is TGCGCCAGCAGCCTGGGGACAGGGGGCGTCGGGGGGTTTGTTGAAAAACTGTTTTTT.

This chain joins TRBV7-3 and TRBJ1-1; D remains ambiguous. The CDR3 consists of 13 residues. The V gene lost 2 bases and the J gene lost 4 bases, with 8 bases spanning the gap. Germline lookup yields CDR1 SGHTA and CDR2 FQGTGA. DNA for the CDR3: TGTGCCAGCAGCTTAGGGCAGTCCACTGAAGCTTTCTTT. This encodes CASSLGQSTEAFF.

This clone turned up a few times. This sequence joins TRBV5-1 and TRBJ2-3, with 7 bases aligning to TRBD1. The V segment lost 4 bases and the J segment 2 bases; nucleotides outside the gene matches: 16. Looked up from germline, CDR1 is SGHRS and CDR2 is YFSETQ. The CDR3 is made up of 18 amino acids. Written as DNA, the CDR3 is TGCGCCAGCAGCCTAGGGACAGCCCAGTGGACTCCCACAGATACGCAGTATTTT. This sequence encodes CASSLGTAQWTPTDTQYF.